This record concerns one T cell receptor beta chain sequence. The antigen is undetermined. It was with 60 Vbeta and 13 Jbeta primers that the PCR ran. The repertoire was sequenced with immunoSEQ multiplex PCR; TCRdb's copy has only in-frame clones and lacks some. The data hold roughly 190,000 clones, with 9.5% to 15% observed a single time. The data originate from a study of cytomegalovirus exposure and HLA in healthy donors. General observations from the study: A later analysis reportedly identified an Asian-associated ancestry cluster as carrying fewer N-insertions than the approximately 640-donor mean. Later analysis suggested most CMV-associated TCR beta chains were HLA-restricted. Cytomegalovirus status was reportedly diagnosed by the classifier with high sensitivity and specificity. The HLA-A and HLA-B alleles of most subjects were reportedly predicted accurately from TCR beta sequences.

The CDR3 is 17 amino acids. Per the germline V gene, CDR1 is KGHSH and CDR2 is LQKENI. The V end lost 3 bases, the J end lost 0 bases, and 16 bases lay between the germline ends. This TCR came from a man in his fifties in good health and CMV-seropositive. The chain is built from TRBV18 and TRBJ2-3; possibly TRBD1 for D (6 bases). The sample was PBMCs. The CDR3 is CASSPLPGQSSTDTQYF. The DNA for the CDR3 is TGTGCCAGCTCACCTCTACCGGGACAATCTAGCACAGATACGCAGTATTTT.